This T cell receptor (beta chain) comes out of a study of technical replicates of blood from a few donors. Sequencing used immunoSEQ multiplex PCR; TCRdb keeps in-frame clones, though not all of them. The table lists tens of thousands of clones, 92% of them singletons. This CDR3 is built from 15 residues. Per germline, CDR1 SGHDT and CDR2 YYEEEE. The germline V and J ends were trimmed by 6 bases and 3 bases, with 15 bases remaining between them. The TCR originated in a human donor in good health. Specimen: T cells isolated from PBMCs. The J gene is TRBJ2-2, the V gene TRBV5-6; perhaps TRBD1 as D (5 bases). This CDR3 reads CASTLLRGYTGELFF. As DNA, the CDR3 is TGTGCCAGCACCCTCTTAAGGGGCTACACCGGGGAGCTGTTTTTT.